The TCR beta chain under discussion was sequenced for a study of monozygotic twins with inflammatory bowel disease. Study-level results: Repertoire similarity matched across concordant and discordant twins, perhaps owing to limited power. Other individuals had fewer clonotypes in common with IBD patients than with healthy twins, especially with disease activity.

For this clonotype: Antigen: not known.

Using the 5' RACE reads, TCRdb records one entry per CDR3 protein without DNA. Recorded for this sample: 330,000 or so distinct CDR3 sequences. The length of the CDR3 is 16 residues. Germline lookup yields CDR1 SGHTA and CDR2 FQGNSA. The rearrangement uses TRBV7-2 and TRBJ1-4; there is no DNA to check the TCRdb D call of TRBD1. The sequencing sample was made of blood. The receptor's source is a human donor with ulcerative colitis or Crohn's disease, or a healthy co-twin of an affected twin (not recorded which). This CDR3 reads CASSLQGQELNEKLFF.